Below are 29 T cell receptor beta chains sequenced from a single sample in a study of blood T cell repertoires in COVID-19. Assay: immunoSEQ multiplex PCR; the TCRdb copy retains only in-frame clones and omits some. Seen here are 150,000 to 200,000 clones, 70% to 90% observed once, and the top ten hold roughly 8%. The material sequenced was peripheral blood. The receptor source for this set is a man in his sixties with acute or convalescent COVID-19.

CDR3 loop: CASSFSRRSEKLFF. CDR3 nucleotide sequence: TGTGCCAGCAGTTTCTCCCGGAGGAGTGAAAAACTGTTTTTT. The chain combines TRBV6-5 with TRBJ1-4; no clear D. Trimming shortened V by 4 bases and J by 7 bases, and 13 bases separated the two germline ends. Germline CDR1 and CDR2: MNHEY and SVGAGI. The CDR3 contains 14 residues.

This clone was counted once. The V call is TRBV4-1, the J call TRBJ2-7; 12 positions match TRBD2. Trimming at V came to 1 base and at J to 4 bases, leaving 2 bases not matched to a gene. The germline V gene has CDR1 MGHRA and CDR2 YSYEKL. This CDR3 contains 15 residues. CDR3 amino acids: CASSQGLAGVYEQYF. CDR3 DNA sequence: TGCGCCAGCAGCCAAGGACTAGCGGGAGTTTACGAGCAGTACTTC.

The CDR3 sequence: CASSPRQGGKWDEQFF. CDR3 DNA sequence: TGTGCCAGCTCACCACGACAGGGAGGAAAATGGGATGAGCAGTTCTTC. J is TRBJ2-1 and V is TRBV18; tentatively, D is TRBD1 (7 bases). V gave up 1 base and J gave up 8 bases, with 18 bases separating them. Germline V CDR1 and CDR2: KGHSH, LQKENI. The CDR3 totals 16 residues.

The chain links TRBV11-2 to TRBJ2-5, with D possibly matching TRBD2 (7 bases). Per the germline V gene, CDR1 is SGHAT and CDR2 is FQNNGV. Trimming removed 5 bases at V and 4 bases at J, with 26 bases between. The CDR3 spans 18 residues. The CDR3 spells CASSPGGLGIYGRETQYF. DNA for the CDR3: TGTGCCAGCAGCCCCGGGGGGCTAGGCATTTACGGGAGAGAGACCCAGTACTTC.

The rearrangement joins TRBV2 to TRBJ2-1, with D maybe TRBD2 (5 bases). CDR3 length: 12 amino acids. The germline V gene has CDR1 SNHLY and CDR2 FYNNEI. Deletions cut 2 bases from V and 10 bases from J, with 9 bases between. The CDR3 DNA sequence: TGTGCCAGCAGTGAAAGGACTCGAGAGCAGTTCTTC. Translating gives CASSERTREQFF.

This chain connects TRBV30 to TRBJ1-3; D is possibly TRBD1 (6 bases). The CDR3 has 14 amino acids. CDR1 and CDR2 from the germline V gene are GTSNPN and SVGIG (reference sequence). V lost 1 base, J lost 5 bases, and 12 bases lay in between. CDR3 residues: CAWSAQGTRNTIYF. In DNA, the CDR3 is TGTGCCTGGAGTGCGCAGGGGACCCGAAACACCATATATTTT. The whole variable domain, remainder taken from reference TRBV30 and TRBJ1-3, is SQTIHQWPATLVQPVGSPLSLECTVEGTSNPNLYWYRQAAGRGLQLLFYSVGIGQISSEVPQNLSASRPQDRQFILSSKKLLLSDSGFYLCAWSAQGTRNTIYFGEGSWLTVV.

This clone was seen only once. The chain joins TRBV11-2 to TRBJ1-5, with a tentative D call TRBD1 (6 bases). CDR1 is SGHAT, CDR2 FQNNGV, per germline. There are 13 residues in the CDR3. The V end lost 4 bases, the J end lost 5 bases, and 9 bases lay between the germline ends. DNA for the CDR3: TGTGCCAGCAGCTCAGACAGGTATCAGCCCCAGCATTTT. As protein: CASSSDRYQPQHF.

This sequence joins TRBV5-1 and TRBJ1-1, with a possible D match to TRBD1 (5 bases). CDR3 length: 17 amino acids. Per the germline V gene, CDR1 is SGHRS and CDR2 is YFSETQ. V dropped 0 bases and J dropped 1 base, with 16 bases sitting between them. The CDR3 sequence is CASSLVPTYGANTEAFF. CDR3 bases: TGCGCCAGCAGCTTGGTACCGACATATGGGGCGAACACTGAAGCTTTCTTT. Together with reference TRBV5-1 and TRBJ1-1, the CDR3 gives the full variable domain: KAGVTQTPRYLIKTRGQQVTLSCSPISGHRSVSWYQQTPGQGLQFLFEYFSETQRNKGNFPGRFSGRQFSNSRSEMNVSTLELGDSALYLCASSLVPTYGANTEAFFGQGTRLTVV.

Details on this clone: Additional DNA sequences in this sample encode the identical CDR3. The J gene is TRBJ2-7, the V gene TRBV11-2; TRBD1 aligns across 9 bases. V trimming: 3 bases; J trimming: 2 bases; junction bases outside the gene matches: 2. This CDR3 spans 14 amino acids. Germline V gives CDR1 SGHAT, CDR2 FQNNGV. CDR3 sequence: CASSLGQGAYEQYF. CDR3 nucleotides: TGTGCCAGCAGCTTGGGACAGGGAGCCTACGAGCAGTACTTC. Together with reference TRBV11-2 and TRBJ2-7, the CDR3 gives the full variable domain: EAGVAQSPRYKIIEKRQSVAFWCNPISGHATLYWYQQILGQGPKLLIQFQNNGVVDDSQLPKDRFSAERLKGVDSTLKIQPAKLEDSAVYLCASSLGQGAYEQYFGPGTRLTVT.

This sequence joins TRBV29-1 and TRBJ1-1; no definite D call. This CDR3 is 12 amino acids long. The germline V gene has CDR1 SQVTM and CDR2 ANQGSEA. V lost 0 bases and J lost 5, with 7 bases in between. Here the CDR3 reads CSVEDRRTEAFF. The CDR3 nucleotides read TGCAGCGTTGAAGATCGGCGGACTGAAGCTTTCTTT. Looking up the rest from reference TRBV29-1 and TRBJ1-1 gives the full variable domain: SAVISQKPSRDICQRGTSLTIQCQVDSQVTMMFWYRQQPGQSLTLIATANQGSEATYESGFVIDKFPISRPNLTFSTLTVSNMSPEDSSIYLCSVEDRRTEAFFGQGTRLTVV.

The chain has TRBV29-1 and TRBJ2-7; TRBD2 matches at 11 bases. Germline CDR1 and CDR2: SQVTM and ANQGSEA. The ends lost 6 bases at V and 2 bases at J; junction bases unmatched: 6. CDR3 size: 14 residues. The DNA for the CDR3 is TGCAGCGTGTCGACTAGCGGGACGGCCTACGAGCAGTACTTC. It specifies CSVSTSGTAYEQYF.

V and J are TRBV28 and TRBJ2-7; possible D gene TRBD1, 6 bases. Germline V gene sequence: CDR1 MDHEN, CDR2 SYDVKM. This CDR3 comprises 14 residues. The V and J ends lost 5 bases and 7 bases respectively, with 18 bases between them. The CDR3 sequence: CASSALDRPKEQYF. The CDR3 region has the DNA TGTGCCAGCAGTGCCCTCGACAGGCCAAAAGAGCAGTACTTC. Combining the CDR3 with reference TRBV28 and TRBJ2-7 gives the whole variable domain DVKVTQSSRYLVKRTGEKVFLECVQDMDHENMFWYRQDPGLGLRLIYFSYDVKMKEKGDIPEGYSVSREKKERFSLILESASTNQTSMYLCASSALDRPKEQYFGPGTRLTVT.

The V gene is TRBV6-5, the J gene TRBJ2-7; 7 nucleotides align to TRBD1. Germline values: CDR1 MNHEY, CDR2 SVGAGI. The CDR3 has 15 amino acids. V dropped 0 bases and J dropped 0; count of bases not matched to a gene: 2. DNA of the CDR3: TGTGCCAGCAGTTACTCGGCAGGGGGCTCCTACGAGCAGTACTTC. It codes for CASSYSAGGSYEQYF.

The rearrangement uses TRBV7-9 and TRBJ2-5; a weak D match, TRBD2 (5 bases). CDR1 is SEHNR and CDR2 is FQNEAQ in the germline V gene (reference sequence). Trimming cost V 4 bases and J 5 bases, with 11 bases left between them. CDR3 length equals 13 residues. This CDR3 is CASSYHGGETQYF. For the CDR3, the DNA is TGTGCCAGCAGCTACCATGGCGGGGAGACCCAGTACTTC.

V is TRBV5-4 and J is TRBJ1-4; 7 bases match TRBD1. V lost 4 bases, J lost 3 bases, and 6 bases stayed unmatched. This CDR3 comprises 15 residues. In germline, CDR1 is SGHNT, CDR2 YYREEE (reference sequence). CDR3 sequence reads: CASSRTGTANEKLFF. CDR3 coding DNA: TGTGCCAGCAGCCGAACCGGGACAGCTAATGAAAAACTGTTTTTT.

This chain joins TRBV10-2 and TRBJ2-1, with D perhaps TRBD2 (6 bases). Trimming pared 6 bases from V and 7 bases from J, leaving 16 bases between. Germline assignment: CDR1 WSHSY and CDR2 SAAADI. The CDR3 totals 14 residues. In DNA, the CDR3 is TGCGCCAGCAGCCGGACGGCCGCGGGGAATGAGCAGTTCTTC. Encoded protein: CASSRTAAGNEQFF.

Written as DNA, the CDR3 is TGTGCCAGCAGCCCTATACTATACAATGAGCAGTTCTTC. Encoded protein: CASSPILYNEQFF. The V gene is TRBV11-2, the J gene TRBJ2-1, with D unresolved. Germline V gives CDR1 SGHAT, CDR2 FQNNGV. V was trimmed by 5 bases and J by 4 bases, leaving 9 bases between them. The CDR3 consists of 13 residues.

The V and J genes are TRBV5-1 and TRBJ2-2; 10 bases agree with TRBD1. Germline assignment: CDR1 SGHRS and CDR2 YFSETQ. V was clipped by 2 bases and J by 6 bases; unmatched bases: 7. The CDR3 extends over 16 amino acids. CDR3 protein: CASSFLTGGASGELFF. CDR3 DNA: TGCGCCAGCAGCTTCCTGACAGGGGGCGCGTCCGGGGAGCTGTTTTTT.

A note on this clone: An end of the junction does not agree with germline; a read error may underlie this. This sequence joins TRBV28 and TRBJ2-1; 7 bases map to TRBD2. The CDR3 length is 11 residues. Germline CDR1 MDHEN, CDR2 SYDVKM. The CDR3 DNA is TGTGCCAGCACAATAGCGGGCCTCGTGGTCTTC. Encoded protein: CASTIAGLVVF.

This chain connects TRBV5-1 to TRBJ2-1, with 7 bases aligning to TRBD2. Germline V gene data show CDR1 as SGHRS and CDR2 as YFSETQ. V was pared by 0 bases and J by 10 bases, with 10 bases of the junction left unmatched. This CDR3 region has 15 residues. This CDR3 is CASSLGSSGEGEQFF. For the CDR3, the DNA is TGCGCCAGCAGCTTGGGGTCTAGCGGAGAGGGGGAGCAGTTCTTC.

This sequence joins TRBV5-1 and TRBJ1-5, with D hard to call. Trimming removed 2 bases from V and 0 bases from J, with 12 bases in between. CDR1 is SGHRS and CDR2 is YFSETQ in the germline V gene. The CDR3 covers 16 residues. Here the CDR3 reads CASSLDGGNSNQPQHF. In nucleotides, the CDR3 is TGCGCCAGCAGCTTAGACGGCGGTAATAGCAATCAGCCCCAGCATTTT.

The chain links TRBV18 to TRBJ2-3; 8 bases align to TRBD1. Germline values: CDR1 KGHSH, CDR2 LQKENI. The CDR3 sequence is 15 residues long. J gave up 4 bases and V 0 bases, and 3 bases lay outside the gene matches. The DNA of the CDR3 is TGTGCCAGCTCACCACCAGAACAGGGGGCAGATACGCAGTATTTT. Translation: CASSPPEQGADTQYF.

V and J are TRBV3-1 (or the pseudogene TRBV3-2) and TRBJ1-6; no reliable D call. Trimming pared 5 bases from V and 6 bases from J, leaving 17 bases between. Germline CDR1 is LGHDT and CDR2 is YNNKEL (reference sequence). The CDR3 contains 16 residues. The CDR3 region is CASSSRDGRGNSPLHF. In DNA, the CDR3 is TGTGCCAGCAGCTCGCGAGACGGCCGCGGTAATTCACCCCTCCACTTT.

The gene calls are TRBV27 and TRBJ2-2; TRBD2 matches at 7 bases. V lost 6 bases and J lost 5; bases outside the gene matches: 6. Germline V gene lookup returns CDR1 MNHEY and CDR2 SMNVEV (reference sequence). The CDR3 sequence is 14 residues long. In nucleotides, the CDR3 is TGTGCCAGCAGGGTGGGAGCGGGAACCGGGGAGCTGTTTTTT. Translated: CASRVGAGTGELFF.

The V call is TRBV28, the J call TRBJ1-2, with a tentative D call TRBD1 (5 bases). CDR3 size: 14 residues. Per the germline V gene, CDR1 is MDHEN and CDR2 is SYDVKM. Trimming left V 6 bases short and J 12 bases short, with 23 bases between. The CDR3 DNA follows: TGTGCCAGCAGAGAATCCACCCCAGGGAGGCAGAACACCTTC. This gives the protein CASRESTPGRQNTF.

The DNA for the CDR3 is TGTGCCAGCAGGCCCAGGGGGGGCACAGATACGCAGTATTTT. It translates to CASRPRGGTDTQYF. The chain joins TRBV3-1 (or the pseudogene TRBV3-2) to TRBJ2-3; D is perhaps TRBD1 (7 bases). Germline V gene sequence: CDR1 LGHDT, CDR2 YNNKEL (reference sequence). V dropped 6 bases and J dropped 1 base, with 11 bases sitting between them. The CDR3 consists of 14 residues.

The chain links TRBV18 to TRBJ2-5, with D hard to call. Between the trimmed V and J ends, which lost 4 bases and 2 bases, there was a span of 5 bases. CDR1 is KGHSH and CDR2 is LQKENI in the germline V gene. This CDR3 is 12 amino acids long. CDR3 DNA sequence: TGTGCCAGCTCACAACTACAAGAGACCCAGTACTTC. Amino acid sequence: CASSQLQETQYF.

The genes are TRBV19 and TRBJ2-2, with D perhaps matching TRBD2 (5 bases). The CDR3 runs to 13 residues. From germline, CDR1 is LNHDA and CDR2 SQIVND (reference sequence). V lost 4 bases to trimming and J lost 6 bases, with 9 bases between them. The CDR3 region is CASSTKRSGELFF. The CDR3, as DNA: TGTGCCAGTAGTACCAAGCGGTCCGGGGAGCTGTTTTTT.

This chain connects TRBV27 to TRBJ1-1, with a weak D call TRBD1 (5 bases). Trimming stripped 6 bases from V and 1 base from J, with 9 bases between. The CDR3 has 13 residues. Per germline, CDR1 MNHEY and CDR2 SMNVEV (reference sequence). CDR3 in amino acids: CASRMTANTEAFF. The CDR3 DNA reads TGTGCCAGCAGGATGACAGCGAACACTGAAGCTTTCTTT.